This TCR beta chain was observed in a study of Ad26.COV2.S vaccination and SARS-CoV-2 variants. The data were produced by immunoSEQ multiplex PCR, yet TCRdb's version contains in-frame clones alone and is incomplete. The sample comprises about 370,000 clones, approximately 89% of which are singletons, and about 2% rests with the top ten. As to this clone: Its antigen is currently unknown.

Described treatment: some 20 received Ad26.COV2.S at low or high dose, single or two shots; about five received placebo; per-sample allocation not given. Samples were taken on day 63 after the first vaccine or placebo injection. The CDR3 has 16 amino acids. Germline V gene sequence: CDR1 SGHRS, CDR2 YFSETQ. With 4 bases clipped from V and 1 base from J, the junction kept 9 bases outside the gene matches. Study-wide results and caveats: Vaccine recipients posted higher spike-specific TCR breadth than their placebo counterparts. Vaccinees reportedly had broad spike-specific CD8+ and CD4+ T cell responses.

J is TRBJ2-7 and V is TRBV5-1; TRBD2 matches 9 bases. This receptor was taken from a person between 18 and 65 years old who received the Ad26.COV2.S COVID-19 vaccine or a placebo. Sequenced here: peripheral blood, sampled in a trial of Ad26.COV2.S vaccine versus placebo. CDR3 amino acids: CASSPVTSGYSYEQYF. The CDR3 DNA reads TGCGCCAGCAGCCCCGTGACTAGCGGCTATTCCTACGAGCAGTACTTC.